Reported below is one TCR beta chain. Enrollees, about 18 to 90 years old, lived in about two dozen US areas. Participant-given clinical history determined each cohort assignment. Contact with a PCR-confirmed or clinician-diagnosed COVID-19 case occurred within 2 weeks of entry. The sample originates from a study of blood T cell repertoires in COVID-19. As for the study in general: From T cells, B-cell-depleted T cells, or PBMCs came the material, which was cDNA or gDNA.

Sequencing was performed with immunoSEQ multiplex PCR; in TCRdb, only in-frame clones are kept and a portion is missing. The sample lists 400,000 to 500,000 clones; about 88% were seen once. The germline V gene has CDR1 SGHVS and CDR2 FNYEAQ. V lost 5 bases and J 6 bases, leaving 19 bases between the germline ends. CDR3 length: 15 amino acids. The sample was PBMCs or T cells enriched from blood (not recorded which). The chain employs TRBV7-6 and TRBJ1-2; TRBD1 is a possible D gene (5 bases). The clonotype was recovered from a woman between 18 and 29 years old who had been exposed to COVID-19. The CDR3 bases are TGTGCCAGCAGCCCCCCCGGGGGGAGTAGCGATGGCTACACCTTC. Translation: CASSPPGGSSDGYTF.